This T cell receptor (beta chain) was documented in a study of T-cell memory formation after mild COVID-19. Study details: The TCR clusters were mostly specific to one donor.

Points on this clonotype: The target antigen is unknown.

Whole-study results and caveats: That cross-reactive memory joined was suggested by some responding clones appearing in pre-infection memory.

Germline V gives CDR1 SQVTM, CDR2 ANQGSEA. V shed 3 bases, J shed 3 bases, and the junction held 6 bases outside the gene matches. The CDR3 contains 15 residues. TCRalpha and TCRbeta libraries used 5'RACE with constant-segment primers and UMIs. TCRdb ran MiXCR on the 5' RACE reads and lists one entry per CDR3 protein. Of about 400,000 distinct CDR3 sequences listed, more than 20% are singletons. The chain employs TRBV29-1 and TRBJ2-1; 9 bases agree with TRBD2. This receptor was obtained from an adult woman who had mild COVID-19 (a few samples of this study predate the infection). Cell type and time point are not known. The sequenced sample was PBMCs or a T cell subset sorted from them (not recorded which). The CDR3 is CSVEGSGRRYNEQFF. DNA for the CDR3: TGCAGCGTTGAGGGGAGCGGGAGGCGCTACAATGAGCAGTTCTTC.